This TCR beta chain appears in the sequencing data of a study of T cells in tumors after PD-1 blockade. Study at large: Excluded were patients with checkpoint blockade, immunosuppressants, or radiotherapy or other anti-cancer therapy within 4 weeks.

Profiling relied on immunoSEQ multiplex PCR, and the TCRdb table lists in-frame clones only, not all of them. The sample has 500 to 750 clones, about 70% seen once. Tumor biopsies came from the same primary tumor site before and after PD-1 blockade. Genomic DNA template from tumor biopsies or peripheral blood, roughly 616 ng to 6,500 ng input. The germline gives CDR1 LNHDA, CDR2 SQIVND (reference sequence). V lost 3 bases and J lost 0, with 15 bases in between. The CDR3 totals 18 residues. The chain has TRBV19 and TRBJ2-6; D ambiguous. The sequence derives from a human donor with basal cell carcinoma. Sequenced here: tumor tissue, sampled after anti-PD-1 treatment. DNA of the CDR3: TGTGCCAGTAGTATTGTAACTGGGTCCATCTCTGGGGCCAACGTCCTGACTTTC. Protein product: CASSIVTGSISGANVLTF.